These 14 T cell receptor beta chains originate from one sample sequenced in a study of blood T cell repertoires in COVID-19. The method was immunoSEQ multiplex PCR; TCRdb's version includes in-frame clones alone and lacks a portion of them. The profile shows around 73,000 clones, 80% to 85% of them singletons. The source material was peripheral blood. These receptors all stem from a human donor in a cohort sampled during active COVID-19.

The CDR3, as DNA: TGTGCCAGCAGCTTAGAGCGGGGTCAAGAGACCCAGTACTTC. Translated: CASSLERGQETQYF. J is TRBJ2-5 and V is TRBV7-2, with 7 bases identical to TRBD2. The J segment lost 2 bases and the V segment lost 1 base, leaving 1 base of the junction unmatched. The CDR3 has 14 amino acids. Germline V gene data show CDR1 as SGHTA and CDR2 as FQGNSA.

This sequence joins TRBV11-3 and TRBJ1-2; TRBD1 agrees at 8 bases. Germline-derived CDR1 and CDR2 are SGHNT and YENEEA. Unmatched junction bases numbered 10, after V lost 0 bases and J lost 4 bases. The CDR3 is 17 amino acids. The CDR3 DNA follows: TGTGCCAGCAGCTTAGATGCCCCTGACAGGGGAGGCTATGGCTACACCTTC. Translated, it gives CASSLDAPDRGGYGYTF.

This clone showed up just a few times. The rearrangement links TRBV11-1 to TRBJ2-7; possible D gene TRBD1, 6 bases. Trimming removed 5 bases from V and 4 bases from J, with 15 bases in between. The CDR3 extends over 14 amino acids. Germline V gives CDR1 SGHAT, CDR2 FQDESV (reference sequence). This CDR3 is CASSLGAGEYEQYF. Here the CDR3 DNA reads TGTGCCAGCAGCCTAGGTGCAGGGGAATACGAGCAGTACTTC.

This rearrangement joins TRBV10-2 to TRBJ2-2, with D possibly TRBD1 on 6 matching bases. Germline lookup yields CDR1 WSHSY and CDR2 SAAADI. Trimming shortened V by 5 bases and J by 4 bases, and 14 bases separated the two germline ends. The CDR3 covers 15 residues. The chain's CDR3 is CASSPQGRVTGELFF. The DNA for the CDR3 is TGCGCCAGCAGTCCTCAGGGGCGGGTCACCGGGGAGCTGTTTTTT.

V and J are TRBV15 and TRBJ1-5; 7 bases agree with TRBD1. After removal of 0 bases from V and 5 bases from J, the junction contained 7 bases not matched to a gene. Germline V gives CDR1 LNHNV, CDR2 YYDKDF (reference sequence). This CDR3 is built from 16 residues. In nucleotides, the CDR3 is TGTGCCACCAGCAGAGATCGTTACAGGGGCGATCAGCCCCAGCATTTT. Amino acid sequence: CATSRDRYRGDQPQHF.

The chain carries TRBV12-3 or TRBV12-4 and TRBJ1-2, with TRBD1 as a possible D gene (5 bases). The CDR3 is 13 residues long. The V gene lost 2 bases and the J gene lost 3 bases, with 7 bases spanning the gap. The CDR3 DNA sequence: TGTGCCAGCAGTTTATCGGGGGACTATGGCTACACCTTC. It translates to CASSLSGDYGYTF.

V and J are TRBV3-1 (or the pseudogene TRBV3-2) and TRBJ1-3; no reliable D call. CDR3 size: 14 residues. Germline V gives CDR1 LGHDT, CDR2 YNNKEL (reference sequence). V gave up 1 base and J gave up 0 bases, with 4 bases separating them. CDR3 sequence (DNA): TGTGCCAGCAGCCAAGCGGGCTCTGGAAACACCATATATTTT. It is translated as CASSQAGSGNTIYF.

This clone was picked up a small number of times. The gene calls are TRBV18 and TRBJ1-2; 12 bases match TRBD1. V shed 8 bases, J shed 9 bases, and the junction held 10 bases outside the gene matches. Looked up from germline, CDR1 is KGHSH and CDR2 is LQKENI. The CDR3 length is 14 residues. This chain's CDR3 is CASTRGTGGDRYTF. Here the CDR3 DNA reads TGTGCCAGCACCCGGGGGACAGGGGGCGATCGCTACACCTTC.

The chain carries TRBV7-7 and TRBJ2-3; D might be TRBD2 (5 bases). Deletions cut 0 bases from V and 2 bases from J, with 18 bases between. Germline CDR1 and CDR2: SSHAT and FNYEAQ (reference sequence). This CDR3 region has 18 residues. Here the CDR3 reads CASSLAPAGPVNTDTQYF. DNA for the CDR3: TGTGCCAGCAGCTTAGCGCCCGCGGGCCCCGTCAACACAGATACGCAGTATTTT.

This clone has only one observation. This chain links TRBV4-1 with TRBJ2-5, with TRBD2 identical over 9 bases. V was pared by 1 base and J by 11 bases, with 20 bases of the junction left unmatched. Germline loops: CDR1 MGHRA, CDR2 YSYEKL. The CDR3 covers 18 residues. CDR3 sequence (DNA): TGCGCCAGCAGCCAAGTAGGGGGTAGAGTAACTATAGCGGGGGCTCAGTACTTC. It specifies CASSQVGGRVTIAGAQYF.

CDR3 nucleotides: TGTGCCAGCAGCGTGGTTGCGGGGGATTACACCGGGGAGCTGTTTTTT. Amino acid sequence: CASSVVAGDYTGELFF. V usage is TRBV9 and J usage is TRBJ2-2, with 7 bases lining up with TRBD2. Germline CDR1 SGDLS, CDR2 YYNGEE. V trimming: 2 bases; J trimming: 3 bases; junction bases outside the gene matches: 7. The CDR3 spans 16 residues.

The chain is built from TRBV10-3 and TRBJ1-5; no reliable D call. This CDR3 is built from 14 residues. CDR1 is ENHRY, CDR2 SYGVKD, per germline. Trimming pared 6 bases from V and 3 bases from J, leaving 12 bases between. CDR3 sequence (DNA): TGTGCCATCAGCCGGGAACCTAACAATCAGCCCCAGCATTTT. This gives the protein CAISREPNNQPQHF.

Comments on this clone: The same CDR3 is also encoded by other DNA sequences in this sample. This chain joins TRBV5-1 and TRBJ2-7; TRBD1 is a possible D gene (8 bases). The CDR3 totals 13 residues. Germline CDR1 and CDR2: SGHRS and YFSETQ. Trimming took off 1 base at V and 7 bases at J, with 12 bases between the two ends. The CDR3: CASSLTGGGEQYF. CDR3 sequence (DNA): TGCGCCAGCAGCTTGACAGGGGGAGGGGAGCAGTACTTC. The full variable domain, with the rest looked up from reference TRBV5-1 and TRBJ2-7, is KAGVTQTPRYLIKTRGQQVTLSCSPISGHRSVSWYQQTPGQGLQFLFEYFSETQRNKGNFPGRFSGRQFSNSRSEMNVSTLELGDSALYLCASSLTGGGEQYFGPGTRLTVT.

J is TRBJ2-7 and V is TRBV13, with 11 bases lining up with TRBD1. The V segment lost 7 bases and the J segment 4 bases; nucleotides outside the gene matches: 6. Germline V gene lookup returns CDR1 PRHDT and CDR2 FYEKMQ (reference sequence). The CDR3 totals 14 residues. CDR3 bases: TGTGCCAGCAACGGACAGGGGGCGAGGTACGAGCAGTACTTC. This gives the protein CASNGQGARYEQYF.